The 27 T cell receptor beta chains given below trace back to one sample, sequenced in a study of blood T cell repertoires in COVID-19. Only in-frame clones appear in the TCRdb table, and some are missing; sequencing was by immunoSEQ multiplex PCR. The repertoire includes fewer than 350,000 clones, approximately 81% of them detected once, and about 2% sits in the top ten. Sequenced input: PBMCs or T cells enriched from blood (not recorded which). The receptors were sampled from a woman aged 25 to 39 who had been exposed to COVID-19.

Comment on this clone: An end of the junction differs from the germline gene, which may be a read error. The gene calls are TRBV27 and TRBJ2-7; 7 positions agree with TRBD2. Per germline, CDR1 MNHEY and CDR2 SMNVEV (reference sequence). There are 11 residues in the CDR3. Here the CDR3 reads CASSENGGIFF. DNA for the CDR3: TGTGCCAGCAGTGAGAACGGGGGGATCTTTTTC.

The chain joins TRBV5-4 to TRBJ2-5; 10 positions agree with TRBD2. V lost 5 bases and J lost 1; bases outside the gene matches: 8. Germline CDR1 is SGHNT and CDR2 is YYREEE (reference sequence). CDR3 length: 16 residues. CDR3 in amino acids: CASSSLAGGPQETQYF. As DNA, the CDR3 is TGTGCCAGCAGTTCATTAGCGGGGGGCCCCCAAGAGACCCAGTACTTC.

The CDR3 spells CASRNIDSRETQYF. CDR3 nucleotide sequence: TGTGCCAGTAGAAACATCGACTCCCGAGAGACCCAGTACTTC. The chain recombines TRBV19 with TRBJ2-5; D is undetermined. CDR1 LNHDA and CDR2 SQIVND come from the germline V gene (reference sequence). The ends were cut back, 6 bases at V and 4 bases at J, with 15 bases in the middle. This CDR3 contains 14 residues.

The chain carries TRBV7-2 and TRBJ1-6; 9 bases match TRBD1. V lost 5 bases to trimming and J lost 10 bases; unmatched junction nucleotides: 6. This CDR3 has 14 residues. Per germline, CDR1 SGHTA and CDR2 FQGNSA. The CDR3 coding sequence is TGTGCCAGCAGCCCCGGGACAGGGCTCTCACCCCTCCACTTT. Translated: CASSPGTGLSPLHF. Full variable domain (rest looked up from reference TRBV7-2 and TRBJ1-6): GAGVSQSPSNKVTEKGKDVELRCDPISGHTALYWYRQSLGQGLEFLIYFQGNSAPDKSGLPSDRFSAERTGGSVSTLTIQRTQQEDSAVYLCASSPGTGLSPLHFGNGTRLTVT.

V is TRBV5-5 and J is TRBJ2-7; possible D gene TRBD1, 6 bases. Germline lookup yields CDR1 SGHKS and CDR2 YYEKEE (reference sequence). This CDR3 is 14 amino acids long. The ends were cut back, 4 bases at V and 2 bases at J, with 13 bases in the middle. In DNA, the CDR3 is TGTGCCAGCAGCGGAGCAGGGGTGGCCTACGAGCAGTACTTC. Its protein product is CASSGAGVAYEQYF.

The J gene is TRBJ2-1, the V gene TRBV6-5, with TRBD2 identical over 11 bases. The V gene end was trimmed by 6 bases and the J gene end by 4 bases; junction bases not matched to a gene: 2. This CDR3 region has 14 residues. CDR1 is MNHEY, CDR2 SVGAGI, per germline. CDR3 loop: CASSGTSGYNEQFF. In DNA, the CDR3 is TGTGCCAGCAGCGGGACTAGCGGATACAATGAGCAGTTCTTC.

This rearrangement joins TRBV28 to TRBJ1-1; TRBD1 matches 8 bases. V trimming: 5 bases; J trimming: 10 bases; junction bases outside the gene matches: 21. This CDR3 region has 17 residues. Germline V gene lookup returns CDR1 MDHEN and CDR2 SYDVKM. CDR3 amino acids: CASSLTTLGQGKVSAFF. As DNA, the CDR3 is TGTGCCAGCAGTCTAACGACCCTTGGACAGGGAAAAGTCTCAGCTTTCTTT.

The chain recombines TRBV29-1 with TRBJ2-2; TRBD1 matches 9 bases. CDR1 and CDR2 from the germline V gene are SQVTM and ANQGSEA. The CDR3 sequence is 17 residues long. V lost 3 bases and J lost 5; bases outside the gene matches: 13. CDR3: CSVDSWTGADRTGELFF. DNA for the CDR3: TGCAGCGTTGACTCTTGGACAGGGGCCGATCGAACCGGGGAGCTGTTTTTT.

The chain is built from TRBV7-9 and TRBJ2-5; D might be TRBD2 (5 bases). The CDR3 totals 12 residues. Germline values: CDR1 SEHNR, CDR2 FQNEAQ (reference sequence). Trimming removed 7 bases at V and 1 base at J, with 7 bases between. The CDR3 DNA sequence: TGTGCCAGCACGGAGGTCCAAGAGACCCAGTACTTC. Residues: CASTEVQETQYF.

The chain recombines TRBV7-5 with TRBJ1-6; TRBD1 is taken as the D call from the table, unchecked against the DNA. TRBV7-5 is marked as a pseudogene. The CDR3 spans 17 residues. The CDR3: CARSLGQGTFSNSPLHF. CDR3 nucleotide sequence: TGTGCCAGAAGCTTAGGGCAGGGAACATTCTCGAATTCACCCCTCCACTTT.

As regards this clone: An end of the junction does not agree with germline; a read error may underlie this. This chain uses TRBV6-5 with TRBJ1-5, with TRBD1 as a possible D gene (6 bases). The CDR3 runs 16 residues. Germline V CDR1 and CDR2: MNHEY, SVGAGI. The CDR3 spells CANSWDPGGGHQPQHF. The CDR3 DNA sequence: TGTGCCAACAGTTGGGACCCCGGGGGGGGGCATCAGCCCCAGCATTTT.

In this sample, this clone turned up a few times. The rearrangement uses TRBV3-1 (or the pseudogene TRBV3-2) and TRBJ1-2; 12 nucleotides agree with TRBD1. Germline V gene data show CDR1 as LGHDT and CDR2 as YNNKEL (reference sequence). V lost 5 bases, J lost 7 bases, and 11 bases stayed unmatched. The CDR3 consists of 16 residues. Written as DNA, the CDR3 is TGTGCCAGCAGCAAAGGGCTGGGACAGGGGGCGAGTGGCTACACCTTC. Amino acid sequence: CASSKGLGQGASGYTF.

This chain links TRBV6-2 or TRBV6-3 with TRBJ2-5; unclear D gene. V was clipped by 2 bases and J by 1 base, with 8 bases between them. The CDR3 loop spans 14 amino acids. Germline assignment: CDR1 MNHEY and CDR2 SVGEGT. CDR3 nucleotide sequence: TGTGCCAGCAGTTACATGGCCCCCCAAGAGACCCAGTACTTC. Translation gives CASSYMAPQETQYF.

V usage is TRBV9 and J usage is TRBJ2-4; 8 bases line up with TRBD2. The CDR3 extends over 16 amino acids. Per germline, CDR1 SGDLS and CDR2 YYNGEE. V shed 3 bases and J 0 bases; nucleotides not matched to a gene: 5. The CDR3 sequence is CASSATSGVAKNIQYF. The CDR3 DNA follows: TGTGCCAGCAGCGCAACTAGCGGAGTAGCCAAAAACATTCAGTACTTC.

The genes are TRBV27 and TRBJ1-6, with 8 bases fitting TRBD1. This CDR3 is built from 15 residues. Per the germline V gene, CDR1 is MNHEY and CDR2 is SMNVEV (reference sequence). V shed 2 bases and J 6 bases; nucleotides not matched to a gene: 3. CDR3 sequence (DNA): TGTGCCAGCAGTTTAAGGGACAGGTTTAATTCACCCCTCCACTTT. Translated, it gives CASSLRDRFNSPLHF.

J is TRBJ1-3 and V is TRBV2, with D unclear. CDR1 is SNHLY and CDR2 is FYNNEI in the germline V gene. The V end was cut by 1 base, the J end by 4 bases, with 11 bases between. The CDR3 length is 15 residues. CDR3 coding DNA: TGTGCCAGCAGTGAAGACGGGGTAGACGGAAACACCATATATTTT. It translates to CASSEDGVDGNTIYF.

The CDR3 here is CASSSTGISKVYEQYF. The CDR3 DNA follows: TGCGCCAGCAGCTCGACAGGTATCTCGAAGGTATACGAGCAGTACTTC. The chain is built from TRBV5-1 and TRBJ2-7, with D perhaps TRBD1 (6 bases). Germline loops: CDR1 SGHRS, CDR2 YFSETQ. V was cut by 3 bases and J by 4 bases, with 20 bases left in between. CDR3 length: 16 amino acids.

CDR3 coding DNA: TGCGCCAGCAGCTTGGAAGGACAGATTTACAATGAGCAGTTCTTC. Encoded protein: CASSLEGQIYNEQFF. The chain couples TRBV5-1 to TRBJ2-1; tentative D call: TRBD1 (6 bases). CDR3 length equals 15 residues. V was clipped by 0 bases and J by 4 bases, with 11 bases between them. Germline CDR1 SGHRS, CDR2 YFSETQ.

The rearrangement joins TRBV28 to TRBJ1-2; D is undetermined. Germline-derived CDR1 and CDR2 are MDHEN and SYDVKM. V lost 4 bases to trimming and J lost 4 bases, with 10 bases between them. The CDR3 has 13 amino acids. DNA of the CDR3: TGTGCCAGCAGTTATCCCTCCCCCTATGGCTACACCTTC. This encodes CASSYPSPYGYTF.

V is TRBV29-1 and J is TRBJ2-2; maybe TRBD2 (6 bases). Germline CDR1 and CDR2: SQVTM and ANQGSEA. V shed 4 bases and J shed 3 bases, with 9 bases lying between them. CDR3 size: 13 residues. This CDR3 reads CSVGGGYTGELFF. Written as DNA, the CDR3 is TGCAGCGTTGGTGGAGGGTACACCGGGGAGCTGTTTTTT.

The chain couples TRBV9 to TRBJ1-2; 10 bases line up with TRBD1. V gave up 0 bases and J gave up 8 bases; unmatched junction bases: 7. This CDR3 comprises 15 residues. Germline assignment: CDR1 SGDLS and CDR2 YYNGEE. The CDR3 loop is CASSVVPGQGTGYTF. Written as DNA, the CDR3 is TGTGCCAGCAGCGTAGTCCCGGGACAGGGGACCGGCTACACCTTC.

This clone was found once. The chain employs TRBV11-2 and TRBJ2-7; 8 nucleotides align to TRBD1. V gave up 2 bases and J gave up 3 bases; unmatched junction bases: 9. The V gene's germline CDR1 is SGHAT and CDR2 FQNNGV. This CDR3 is built from 16 residues. CDR3 region: CASSLKRRQGSYEQYF. The DNA of the CDR3 is TGTGCCAGCAGCTTAAAAAGGCGACAGGGGAGCTACGAGCAGTACTTC.

The J gene is TRBJ1-1, the V gene TRBV19; D remains unclear. CDR3 length equals 12 residues. Between the trimmed V and J ends, which lost 7 bases and 13 bases, there was a span of 19 bases. The germline V gene encodes CDR1 LNHDA and CDR2 SQIVND (reference sequence). CDR3 DNA sequence: TGTGCCAGTACCCCTGACGGAGTCGAGGGTTTCTTT. It encodes CASTPDGVEGFF. Full variable domain (outside the CDR3, taken from reference TRBV19 and TRBJ1-1): DGGITQSPKYLFRKEGQNVTLSCEQNLNHDAMYWYRQDPGQGLRLIYYSQIVNDFQKGDIAEGYSVSREKKESFPLTVTSAQKNPTAFYLCASTPDGVEGFFGQGTRLTVV.

J is TRBJ2-7 and V is TRBV10-3; 7 bases are shared with TRBD1. CDR1 is ENHRY and CDR2 is SYGVKD in the germline V gene. There are 15 residues in the CDR3. Trimming at V came to 4 bases and at J to 0 bases, leaving 6 bases not matched to a gene. The CDR3 loop reads CAISAGQDASYEQYF. In nucleotides, the CDR3 is TGTGCCATCAGTGCAGGACAGGACGCCTCCTACGAGCAGTACTTC.

This clone appeared a single time. The chain employs TRBV6-2 or TRBV6-3 and TRBJ1-5; the D is unclear. CDR3 length: 14 amino acids. The V gene's germline CDR1 is MNHEY and CDR2 SVGEGT. Trimming stripped 0 bases from V and 4 bases from J, with 7 bases between. DNA of the CDR3: TGTGCCAGCAGTTACTCGAGCCCTAATCAGCCCCAGCATTTT. Its translation: CASSYSSPNQPQHF.

The chain links TRBV3-1 (or the pseudogene TRBV3-2) to TRBJ2-7; possibly TRBD1 for D (5 bases). The CDR3 totals 15 residues. The V gene lost 0 bases and the J gene lost 2 bases, with 11 bases spanning the gap. The V gene's germline CDR1 is LGHDT and CDR2 YNNKEL (reference sequence). The CDR3 loop is CASSQDRAITYEQYF. CDR3 sequence (DNA): TGTGCCAGCAGCCAAGACAGGGCCATCACCTACGAGCAGTACTTC.

This chain uses TRBV3-1 (or the pseudogene TRBV3-2) with TRBJ1-2, with D unclear. CDR1 and CDR2 from the germline V gene are LGHDT and YNNKEL (reference sequence). V lost 4 bases and J lost 7, with 19 bases in between. This CDR3 has 15 amino acids. The CDR3 bases are TGTGCCAGCAGCCCCCTCCCCGGGTTCTATGGTGGCTACACCTTC. Translating gives CASSPLPGFYGGYTF.